This T cell receptor beta chain was identified during a study of OX40 agonist ivuxolimab in advanced cancers. Some background on the complete study: The costimulatory receptor OX40 (CD134) was targeted by ivuxolimab, a fully human IgG2 agonistic monoclonal antibody. Among the roughly 54 dose-escalation patients, some 20 had hepatocellular carcinoma, roughly 15 melanoma, 9 renal cell carcinoma and 9 head and neck cancer. Prior anti-PD-1, anti-PD-L1 or anti-CTLA-4 therapy was permitted, and checkpoint inhibitors had been received by approximately 39% of dose-escalation patients. A male proportion of 75% to 85% and a mean age of 60 years, ranging from roughly 23 to 79, were recorded for the dose-escalation cohort. Partial responses occurred in three dose-escalation patients, of whom one had hepatocellular carcinoma and two had cutaneous melanoma. Intravenous ivuxolimab was administered to patients every 2 weeks at six dose levels: 0.01, 0.1, 0.3, 1.5, 3 and 10 mg/kg. The paper covers the monotherapy dose-escalation part of the phase I ivuxolimab trial, which included N of about 56 patients. Peripheral TCRbeta sequencing aimed to test whether ivuxolimab altered TCR sequence diversity and caused clonal T-cell expansion. Beyond this particular receptor, the publication reports: In partial responders in the 0.1-3.0 mg/kg groups, normalized peripheral clonal expansion was found to be among the lowest, especially among CD8+ T cells. Antigen specificity was not determined for the clonally expanded peripheral T cells. Low levels of normalized T-cell clonal expansion were also seen in some nonresponding patients. After ivuxolimab, CD8+ T cells had more expanded clones than CD4+ T cells on average. At doses of 0.1 to 3.0 mg/kg, clonal expansion of both CD4+ and CD8+ blood T cells was observed from baseline to week 6.

V is pared back by 0 bases and J by 0 bases, with 11 bases lying between the germline termini. The CDR1 and CDR2 encoded by the germline V gene are SGHRS and YFSETQ. The CDR3 starts with the cysteine, ends with the phenylalanine, and has 16 residues. Only the CDR3 DNA is retained, 48 bases long and in frame from the first base. For sequencing of the TCRbeta CDR3 region, genomic DNA was extracted from the sorted cells. The immunoSEQ Assay was used for sequencing of TCRbeta CDR3 regions. Drawn from immuneACCESS, this table holds only the in-frame rearrangements with V and J called that TCRdb kept. Clones are partly lost; checked studies trace under half to an unresolved V gene and leave the rest unexplained. The sample table records 57,000 or so clones; about 86% of these occur just once. The biggest ten clones account for approximately 4% of the sample. Patients with autoimmune disease history or receiving systemic immunosuppression were excluded from the trial. Peripheral blood for TCR sequencing was drawn from every dose cohort at baseline, at cycle 4 day 1 and at cycle 7 day 1. The samples were drawn from a first-in-human, open-label, multicenter phase I dose-escalation trial of ivuxolimab. Adults with locally advanced or metastatic melanoma, renal cell, hepatocellular, or head and neck squamous cell carcinoma were enrolled in the trial. Before TCR sequencing, CD4+ T cells and CD8+ T cells were sorted from peripheral blood as separate populations.

A word on this clone: Its target antigen remains unknown. There are no base qualities to consult, and no much larger clone falls within one base.

Sequencing was performed on CD4+ or CD8+ T cells sorted from blood, taken in a trial of the OX40 agonist ivuxolimab. The TCR was taken from an adult with an advanced solid tumor such as melanoma, head and neck, liver or kidney cancer. This chain joins TRBV5-1 to TRBJ2-3; no D gene is confidently identified. The sequenced DNA is TGCGCCAGCAGCTTGGACAGCCTCCCTAGCACAGATACGCAGTATTTT. Translated, this is CASSLDSLPSTDTQYF.